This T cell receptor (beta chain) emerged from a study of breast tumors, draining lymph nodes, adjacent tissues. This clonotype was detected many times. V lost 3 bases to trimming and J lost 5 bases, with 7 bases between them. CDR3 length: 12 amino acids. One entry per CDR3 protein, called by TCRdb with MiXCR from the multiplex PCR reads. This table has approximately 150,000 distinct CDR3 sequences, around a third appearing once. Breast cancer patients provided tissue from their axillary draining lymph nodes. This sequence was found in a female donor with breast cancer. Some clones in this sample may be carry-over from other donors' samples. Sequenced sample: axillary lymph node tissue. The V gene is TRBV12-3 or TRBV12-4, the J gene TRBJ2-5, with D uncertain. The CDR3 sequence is CASSFKRETQYF. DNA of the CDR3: TGTGCCAGCAGTTTCAAGAGGGAGACCCAGTACTTC.